One sample yielded the 26 T cell receptor beta chains listed below, sequenced in a study of T cells in tuberculosis. TCRdb's copy holds only in-frame clones and misses some; the assay was immunoSEQ multiplex PCR. Of under 25,000 clones detected, 95% to 98% appear once; the ten largest clones hold 6% to 6.5%. The sequencing sample was made of PBMCs. These receptors all stem from a donor between 5 and 29 years old with latent tuberculosis or without tuberculosis infection.

This chain links TRBV18 with TRBJ2-2, with 7 bases fitting TRBD1. This CDR3 is built from 14 residues. After removal of 10 bases from V and 1 base from J, the junction contained 6 bases not matched to a gene. Germline V gene lookup returns CDR1 KGHSH and CDR2 LQKENI. The CDR3 spells CATSRDRNTGELFF. CDR3 sequence (DNA): TGTGCCACTTCCCGGGACAGGAACACCGGGGAGCTGTTTTTT.

DNA for the CDR3: TGCGCCAGCAGCCAAGATAGGGGCGGATCGGGACAGGTCTACGAGCAGTACTTC. It encodes CASSQDRGGSGQVYEQYF. The chain couples TRBV4-1 to TRBJ2-7, with TRBD1 matching over 8 bases. The CDR3 length is 18 residues. Germline CDR1 and CDR2: MGHRA and YSYEKL. Trimming removed 0 bases from V and 3 bases from J; junction bases left unmatched: 13.

The chain recombines TRBV4-3 with TRBJ1-1; the D is unclear. CDR3 size: 10 residues. CDR1 and CDR2 (germline): LGHNA, YSLEER. The chain's CDR3 is CDTPWTEAFF. The CDR3 DNA is TGCGACACCCCTTGGACTGAAGCTTTCTTT.

The V gene is TRBV5-1, the J gene TRBJ1-1; D is perhaps TRBD1 (6 bases). Germline V CDR1 and CDR2: SGHRS, YFSETQ. Trimming cost V 5 bases and J 10 bases, with 15 bases left between them. The CDR3 runs to 12 residues. The chain's CDR3 is CASRPDSRGAFF. The CDR3 region has the DNA TGCGCCAGCAGACCGGACAGCCGGGGAGCTTTCTTT.

V and J are TRBV10-2 and TRBJ2-2; 11 bases are a match to TRBD2. The CDR3 runs to 16 residues. Trimming cost V 5 bases and J 1 base; bases outside gene matches: 3. Looked up from germline, CDR1 is WSHSY and CDR2 is SAAADI. The CDR3 DNA sequence: TGCGCCAGCAGTCATGGACTAGCGGGGAACACCGGGGAGCTGTTTTTT. As protein: CASSHGLAGNTGELFF.

The chain carries TRBV11-2 and TRBJ1-2, with D tentatively TRBD1 (5 bases). CDR3 length: 16 residues. Germline CDR1 is SGHAT and CDR2 is FQNNGV. Trimming took 1 base from V and 4 from J, leaving 16 bases between them. CDR3 protein: CASSLGGGDHSYGYTF. Here the CDR3 DNA reads TGTGCCAGCAGCTTAGGCGGGGGGGATCATTCCTATGGCTACACCTTC.

This chain connects TRBV18 to TRBJ2-4, with 10 bases aligning to TRBD2. Per the germline V gene, CDR1 is KGHSH and CDR2 is LQKENI. This CDR3 region has 18 residues. V lost 3 bases, J lost 0 bases, and 8 bases stayed unmatched. Here the CDR3 DNA reads TGTGCCAGCTCACCGTTGGACCTAGCGGGGGTAGCCAAAAACATTCAGTACTTC. Residues: CASSPLDLAGVAKNIQYF.

This clone was picked up one time. This chain uses TRBV19 with TRBJ1-2; TRBD1 matches at 7 bases. This CDR3 is built from 11 residues. J lost 6 bases, V lost 6 bases, and 1 base had no gene match. CDR1 and CDR2 from the germline V gene are LNHDA and SQIVND (reference sequence). CDR3 nucleotide sequence: TGTGCCAGTAGGGGGACAGATGGCTACACCTTC. It translates to CASRGTDGYTF.

The chain carries TRBV30 and TRBJ2-3; 9 nucleotides line up with TRBD1. This CDR3 has 17 amino acids. Per germline, CDR1 GTSNPN and CDR2 SVGIG (reference sequence). J lost 2 bases, V lost 2 bases, and 11 bases had no gene match. The CDR3 nucleotides read TGTGCCTGGAGTCGACCTCGGACAGGGGTAATCACAGATACGCAGTATTTT. Its translation: CAWSRPRTGVITDTQYF.

This chain links TRBV4-3 with TRBJ2-4; 7 bases fit TRBD1. The CDR3 is 20 amino acids. V trimming: 1 base; J trimming: 5 bases; junction bases outside the gene matches: 20. From germline, CDR1 is LGHNA and CDR2 YSLEER. DNA of the CDR3: TGCGCCAGCAGCCAAGCTTTCGATTATCGGACAGGCCCCATTCAAAACATTCAGTACTTC. Amino acid sequence: CASSQAFDYRTGPIQNIQYF.

The chain combines TRBV19 with TRBJ1-2; tentatively, D is TRBD1 (6 bases). V was clipped by 3 bases and J by 4 bases, with 15 bases between them. This CDR3 contains 15 residues. The germline V gene encodes CDR1 LNHDA and CDR2 SQIVND (reference sequence). The CDR3 region has the DNA TGTGCCAGTAGTATTTGGCAGGGGAACCTCTATGGCTACACCTTC. Encoded protein: CASSIWQGNLYGYTF.

The chain links TRBV6-5 to TRBJ1-5, with D maybe TRBD1 (5 bases). Trimming took 6 bases from V and 7 from J, leaving 13 bases between them. The CDR3 is 13 residues long. Germline V gene sequence: CDR1 MNHEY, CDR2 SVGAGI. CDR3 protein: CASRGGFGQPQHF. The DNA for the CDR3 is TGTGCCAGCAGGGGGGGATTTGGGCAGCCCCAGCATTTT.

The rearrangement links TRBV30 to TRBJ2-1; D is undetermined. Germline V CDR1 and CDR2: GTSNPN, SVGIG (reference sequence). The CDR3 has 12 residues. Trimming removed 2 bases from V and 6 bases from J, with 8 bases in between. CDR3 sequence reads: CAWSLSSNEQFF. In nucleotides, the CDR3 is TGTGCCTGGAGTCTAAGTAGCAATGAGCAGTTCTTC.

CDR3 sequence reads: CASSSQGTSGGVDTQYF. The CDR3 DNA reads TGTGCCAGCAGCTCTCAAGGGACTAGCGGGGGAGTGGATACGCAGTATTTT. The chain uses TRBV7-3 and TRBJ2-3, with 14 bases lining up with TRBD2. CDR1 and CDR2 (germline): SGHTA, FQGTGA. V lost 4 bases and J lost 6; bases outside the gene matches: 9. CDR3 length equals 17 residues.

V is TRBV5-1 and J is TRBJ2-5; TRBD2 is a possible D gene (6 bases). V dropped 3 bases and J dropped 5 bases, with 17 bases sitting between them. This CDR3 is built from 15 residues. Germline CDR1 SGHRS, CDR2 YFSETQ. The CDR3 coding sequence is TGCGCCAGCAGCTCAGTAGCGGTGAGAGGCGAGACCCAGTACTTC. Encoded protein: CASSSVAVRGETQYF.

The V and J genes are TRBV28 and TRBJ2-1; TRBD2 aligns across 9 bases. With 6 bases clipped from V and 4 bases from J, the junction kept 7 bases outside the gene matches. This CDR3 contains 15 residues. CDR1 is MDHEN and CDR2 is SYDVKM in the germline V gene. The chain's CDR3 is CASRVAGVTYNEQFF. The CDR3 DNA is TGTGCCAGCAGGGTAGCGGGAGTGACTTACAATGAGCAGTTCTTC.

The rearrangement links TRBV12-5 to TRBJ1-5; D might be TRBD1 (6 bases). The CDR3 is 14 amino acids. V dropped 3 bases and J dropped 5 bases, with 11 bases sitting between them. Germline V gene lookup returns CDR1 LGHNT and CDR2 FRNRAP. The CDR3 nucleotides are TGTGCTAGTGGTTTCGTGACAGGTCATCAGCCCCAGCATTTT. Amino acids: CASGFVTGHQPQHF.

V gene TRBV6-5 combines with J gene TRBJ2-5; D is possibly TRBD2 (6 bases). Germline assignment: CDR1 MNHEY and CDR2 SVGAGI. The CDR3 sequence is 15 residues long. V lost 4 bases to trimming and J lost 2 bases, with 14 bases between them. Written as DNA, the CDR3 is TGTGCCAGCAGTTCTCTCCTTGGGACTCAAGAGACCCAGTACTTC. Protein sequence: CASSSLLGTQETQYF.

This chain uses TRBV7-2 with TRBJ2-1, with 7 bases matching TRBD2. Looked up from germline, CDR1 is SGHTA and CDR2 is FQGNSA. The CDR3 covers 15 residues. The V and J ends lost 1 base and 1 base, in that order; junction bases with no gene match: 1. CDR3 DNA sequence: TGTGCCAGCAGCTTAGGGCGGGGGTCCTACAATGAGCAGTTCTTC. It yields the protein CASSLGRGSYNEQFF.

This clone was recorded only once. The chain links TRBV4-1 to TRBJ1-1, with D possibly being TRBD1 (6 bases). CDR1 MGHRA and CDR2 YSYEKL come from the germline V gene. Between the trimmed V and J ends, which lost 2 bases and 1 base, there was a span of 20 bases. CDR3 length: 18 amino acids. The CDR3, as DNA: TGCGCCAGCAGCCAAAATCCGGGACAACGGGGCGGGAACACTGAAGCTTTCTTT. This sequence encodes CASSQNPGQRGGNTEAFF.

The V gene is TRBV7-9, the J gene TRBJ2-1; D unclear. The CDR3 is 12 residues long. Trimming stripped 5 bases from V and 9 bases from J, with 11 bases between. Germline values: CDR1 SEHNR, CDR2 FQNEAQ (reference sequence). The CDR3 protein is CASSVLRSEQFF. In nucleotides, the CDR3 is TGTGCCAGCAGCGTCTTGAGGAGTGAGCAGTTCTTC.

V usage is TRBV29-1 and J usage is TRBJ2-7; 8 bases line up with TRBD1. J gave up 2 bases and V 3 bases, and 12 bases lay outside the gene matches. CDR3 length: 16 amino acids. Looked up from germline, CDR1 is SQVTM and CDR2 is ANQGSEA. The CDR3 bases are TGCAGCGTTGAGTTATTGGGTACAGGGGGTGCCTACGAGCAGTACTTC. It yields the protein CSVELLGTGGAYEQYF.

This clone appeared a single time. CDR3 in DNA: TGTGCCTGGAGGCCGGACAGCTATGGCTACACCTTC. Its translation is CAWRPDSYGYTF. The chain links TRBV30 to TRBJ1-2; possibly TRBD1 for D (6 bases). The CDR3 has 12 residues. V dropped 3 bases and J dropped 4 bases, with 9 bases sitting between them. CDR1 GTSNPN and CDR2 SVGIG come from the germline V gene (reference sequence). The entire variable domain, with the rest obtained from reference TRBV30 and TRBJ1-2, is as follows: SQTIHQWPATLVQPVGSPLSLECTVEGTSNPNLYWYRQAAGRGLQLLFYSVGIGQISSEVPQNLSASRPQDRQFILSSKKLLLSDSGFYLCAWRPDSYGYTFGSGTRLTVV.

This rearrangement joins TRBV4-3 to TRBJ2-7; no clear D. Germline V gene lookup returns CDR1 LGHNA and CDR2 YSLEER. V was clipped by 3 bases and J by 7 bases, with 10 bases between them. The CDR3 length is 12 residues. The CDR3 protein is CASSQNTEEQYF. The CDR3 bases are TGCGCCAGCAGCCAGAATACAGAAGAGCAGTACTTC.

The V gene is TRBV2, the J gene TRBJ1-2, with 8 bases identical to TRBD1. The junction had 8 bases not matched to a gene; V was cut back by 4 bases and J by 4 bases. The CDR3 contains 15 residues. Germline V gene data show CDR1 as SNHLY and CDR2 as FYNNEI. This chain's CDR3 is CASSALDRVGYGYTF. The CDR3 DNA reads as TGTGCCAGCAGTGCTCTGGACAGGGTCGGCTATGGCTACACCTTC.

The V and J genes are TRBV7-2 and TRBJ2-5; D gene unclear. The CDR3 consists of 12 residues. CDR1 SGHTA and CDR2 FQGNSA come from the germline V gene. The ends were cut back, 5 bases at V and 5 bases at J, with 9 bases in the middle. The CDR3 DNA follows: TGTGCCAGCAGCGCCCTTAGTGAGACCCAGTACTTC. Translation: CASSALSETQYF.